This TCR beta chain appears in the sequencing data of a study of regulatory T cells in long-lasting Graves disease. On the study more broadly: Positive TSH receptor antibodies alongside over 5 years of antithyroid drugs were what marked Graves' disease as persistent.

The time point is: persistent/refractory GD, antithyroid drugs over 5 years with positive TRAb. TCR sequences were obtained from RNA taken from PBMCs. The CDR3 is 16 amino acids. With 0 bases clipped from V and 8 bases from J, the junction kept 10 bases outside the gene matches. Germline-derived CDR1 and CDR2 are MGHRA and YSYEKL. Construction of the TCR beta libraries employed iRepertoire HTBI primers in conjunction with Arm-PCR of CDR3 regions. TCRdb re-derived calls from the multiplex PCR reads in MiXCR, one entry per CDR3 protein. Among 450,000 or so distinct CDR3 sequences listed, about a fifth were seen once.

Source: peripheral blood mononuclear cells (PBMCs), taken when the disease was refractory, from a patient treated with antithyroid drugs. The TCR originated in a female donor with Graves disease. The V and J genes are TRBV4-1 and TRBJ1-2; 9 bases are a match to TRBD1. The CDR3 bases are TGCGCCAGCAGCCAAGACCCCGGGACAGGGAATCGCGGCTACACCTTC. Its translation is CASSQDPGTGNRGYTF.